Below are 4 T cell receptor beta chains sequenced from a single sample in a study of post-analysis software for immune sequencing data. General study points: A handful of TRBV segments were more frequent in patients than controls; TRBV5-6, TRBV5-1 and TRBV20-1 belonged to this group.

Unique molecular identifiers were built into the TCR beta cDNA libraries. One entry per CDR3 protein results from TCRdb running MiXCR on the PCR reads. This table has a few hundred thousand distinct CDR3 sequences, 35% to 40% appearing once. For these receptors, no antigen is known. The sequencing input was blood. The receptors here all came from a girl under 18 with multiple sclerosis.

To note about this clonotype: One base away lies a much larger clone, so this may be a sequencing read error. The chain uses TRBV15 and TRBJ2-1, with D perhaps TRBD1 or TRBD2 (6 bases each). This CDR3 has 12 residues. Germline V gene lookup returns CDR1 LNHNV and CDR2 YYDKDF (reference sequence). CDR3 coding DNA: TGTACCACCAGCAGAGGATGGGGGGCCCAGTTCTTC. Translation: CTTSRGWGAQFF.

In this sample, this clonotype turned up many times. V and J are TRBV6-4 and TRBJ2-1, with TRBD2 identical over 9 bases. The germline V gene has CDR1 MRHNA and CDR2 SNTAGT. V lost 4 bases, J lost 8 bases, and 6 bases stayed unmatched. The CDR3 extends over 14 amino acids. CDR3 in amino acids: CASSVTRLADEQFF. As DNA, the CDR3 is TGTGCCAGCAGTGTTACGAGACTAGCGGATGAGCAGTTCTTC.

The V call is TRBV6-2 or TRBV6-3, the J call TRBJ2-3; D is possibly TRBD2 (5 bases). Trimming removed 7 bases at V and 3 bases at J, with 17 bases between. The germline gives CDR1 MNHEY, CDR2 SVGEGT. CDR3 length equals 15 residues. In DNA, the CDR3 is TGTGCCAGCACCACGACGGGGTTTGGGACAGATACGCAGTATTTT. Protein: CASTTTGFGTDTQYF.

V and J are TRBV4-2 and TRBJ2-1; D may correspond to TRBD1 or TRBD2 (5 bases each). This CDR3 is 17 amino acids long. V was trimmed by 6 bases and J by 0 bases, leaving 18 bases between them. Germline V gene data show CDR1 as LGHNA and CDR2 as YNFKEQ. The CDR3 bases are TGTGCCAGCAGGACTTCCGGGGCGGAGAGCTCCTACAATGAGCAGTTCTTC. Residues: CASRTSGAESSYNEQFF.